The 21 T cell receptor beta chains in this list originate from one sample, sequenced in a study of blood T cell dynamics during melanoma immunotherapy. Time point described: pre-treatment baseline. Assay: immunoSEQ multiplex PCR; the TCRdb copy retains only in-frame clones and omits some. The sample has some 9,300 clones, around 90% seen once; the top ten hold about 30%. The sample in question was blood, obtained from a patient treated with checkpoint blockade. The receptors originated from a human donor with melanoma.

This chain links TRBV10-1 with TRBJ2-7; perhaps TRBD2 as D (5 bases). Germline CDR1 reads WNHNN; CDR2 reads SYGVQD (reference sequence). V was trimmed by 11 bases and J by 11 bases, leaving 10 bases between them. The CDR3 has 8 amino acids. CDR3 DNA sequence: TGCGCCCCCGAGAGGGAGTACTTC. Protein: CAPEREYF.

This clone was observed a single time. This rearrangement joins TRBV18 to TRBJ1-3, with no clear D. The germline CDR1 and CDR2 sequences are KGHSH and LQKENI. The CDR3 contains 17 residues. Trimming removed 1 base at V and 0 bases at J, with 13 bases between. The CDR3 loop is CASSPLGRANSGNTIYF. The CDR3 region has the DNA TGTGCCAGCTCACCACTGGGCCGGGCGAACTCTGGAAACACCATATATTTT. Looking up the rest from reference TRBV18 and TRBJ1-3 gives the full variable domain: NAGVMQNPRHLVRRRGQEARLRCSPMKGHSHVYWYRQLPEEGLKFMVYLQKENIIDESGMPKERFSAEFPKEGPSILRIQQVVRGDSAAYFCASSPLGRANSGNTIYFGEGSWLTVV.

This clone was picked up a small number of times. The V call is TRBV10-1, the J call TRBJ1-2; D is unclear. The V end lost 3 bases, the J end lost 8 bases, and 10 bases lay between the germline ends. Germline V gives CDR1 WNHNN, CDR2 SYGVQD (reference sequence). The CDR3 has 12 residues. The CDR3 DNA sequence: TGCGCCAGCAGTGACACCCCTTGGGGCTACACCTTC. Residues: CASSDTPWGYTF.

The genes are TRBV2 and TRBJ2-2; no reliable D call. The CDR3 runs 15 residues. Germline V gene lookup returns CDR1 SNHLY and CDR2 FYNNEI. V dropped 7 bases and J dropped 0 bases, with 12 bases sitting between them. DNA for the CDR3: TGTGCCAGCAAGGGTCGGCCGTCGAACACCGGGGAGCTGTTTTTT. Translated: CASKGRPSNTGELFF. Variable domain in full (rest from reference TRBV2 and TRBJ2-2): EPEVTQTPSHQVTQMGQEVILRCVPISNHLYFYWYRQILGQKVEFLVSFYNNEISEKSEIFDDQFSVERPDGSNFTLKIRSTKLEDSAMYFCASKGRPSNTGELFFGEGSRLTVL.

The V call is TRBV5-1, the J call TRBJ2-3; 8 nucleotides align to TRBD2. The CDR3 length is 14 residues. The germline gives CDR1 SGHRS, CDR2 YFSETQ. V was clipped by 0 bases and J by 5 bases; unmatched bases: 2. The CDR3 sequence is CASSLGREVDTQYF. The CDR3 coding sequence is TGCGCCAGCAGCTTGGGGCGGGAGGTAGATACGCAGTATTTT.

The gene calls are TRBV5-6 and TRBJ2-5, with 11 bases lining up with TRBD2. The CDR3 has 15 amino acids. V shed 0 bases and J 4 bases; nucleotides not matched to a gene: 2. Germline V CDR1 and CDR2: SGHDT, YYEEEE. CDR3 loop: CASSLGLAGGETQYF. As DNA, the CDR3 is TGTGCCAGCAGCTTGGGGCTAGCGGGAGGAGAGACCCAGTACTTC.

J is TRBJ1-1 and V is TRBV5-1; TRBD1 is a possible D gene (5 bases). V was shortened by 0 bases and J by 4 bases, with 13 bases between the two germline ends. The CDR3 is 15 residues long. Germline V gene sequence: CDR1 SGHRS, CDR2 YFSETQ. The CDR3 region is CASSLGSGPLTEAFF. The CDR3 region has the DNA TGCGCCAGCAGCTTGGGGTCAGGGCCCCTCACTGAAGCTTTCTTT.

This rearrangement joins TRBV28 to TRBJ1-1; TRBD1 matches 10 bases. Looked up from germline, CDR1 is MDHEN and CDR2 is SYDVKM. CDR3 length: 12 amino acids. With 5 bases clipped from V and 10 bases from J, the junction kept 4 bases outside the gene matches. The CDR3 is CASSPGQGGAFF. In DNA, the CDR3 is TGTGCCAGCAGTCCCGGACAGGGGGGAGCTTTCTTT.

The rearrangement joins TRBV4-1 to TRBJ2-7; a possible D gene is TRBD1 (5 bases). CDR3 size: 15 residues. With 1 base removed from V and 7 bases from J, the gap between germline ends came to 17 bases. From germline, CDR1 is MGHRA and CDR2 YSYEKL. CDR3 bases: TGCGCCAGCAGCCAAGGGGCTGGTGGGGCAGAAGAGCAGTACTTC. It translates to CASSQGAGGAEEQYF.

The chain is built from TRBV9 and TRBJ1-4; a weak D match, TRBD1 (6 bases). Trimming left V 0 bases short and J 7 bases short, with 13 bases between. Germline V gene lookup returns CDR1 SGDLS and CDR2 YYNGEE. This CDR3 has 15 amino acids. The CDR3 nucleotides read TGTGCCAGCAGCGTAGGTGCGGGGGCTGTTGAAAAACTGTTTTTT. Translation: CASSVGAGAVEKLFF.

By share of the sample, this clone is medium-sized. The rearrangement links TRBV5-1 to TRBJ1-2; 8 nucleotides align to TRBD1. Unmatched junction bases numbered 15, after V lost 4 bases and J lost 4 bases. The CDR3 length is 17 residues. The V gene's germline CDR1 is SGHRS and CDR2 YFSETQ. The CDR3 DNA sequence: TGCGCCAGCAGCCCGGGGACAGGCCTCCCGCGGGGCTATGGCTACACCTTC. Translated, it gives CASSPGTGLPRGYGYTF.

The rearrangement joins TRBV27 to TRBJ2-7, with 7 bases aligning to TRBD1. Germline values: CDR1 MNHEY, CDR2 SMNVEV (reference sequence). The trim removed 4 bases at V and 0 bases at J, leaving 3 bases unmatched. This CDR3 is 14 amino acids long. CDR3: CASSWAGGSYEQYF. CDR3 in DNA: TGTGCCAGCAGTTGGGCAGGGGGCTCCTACGAGCAGTACTTC.

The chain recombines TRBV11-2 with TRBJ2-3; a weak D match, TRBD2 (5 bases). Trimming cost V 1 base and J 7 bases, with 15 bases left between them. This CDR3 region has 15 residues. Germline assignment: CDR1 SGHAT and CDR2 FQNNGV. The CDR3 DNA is TGTGCCAGCAGCTTAGGGGCCTCCTCGGGGAATACGCAGTATTTT. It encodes CASSLGASSGNTQYF.

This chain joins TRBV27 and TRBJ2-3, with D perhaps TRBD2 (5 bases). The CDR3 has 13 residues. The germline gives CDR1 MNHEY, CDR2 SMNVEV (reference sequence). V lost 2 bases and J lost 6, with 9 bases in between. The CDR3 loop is CASSLVWEDTQYF. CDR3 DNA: TGTGCCAGCAGTTTAGTGTGGGAGGATACGCAGTATTTT.

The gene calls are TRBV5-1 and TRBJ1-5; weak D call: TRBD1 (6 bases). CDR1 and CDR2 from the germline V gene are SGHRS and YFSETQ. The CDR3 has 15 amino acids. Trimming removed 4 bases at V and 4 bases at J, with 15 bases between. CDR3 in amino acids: CASSTEGQSNQPQHF. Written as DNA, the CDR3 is TGCGCCAGCAGCACCGAAGGACAGTCAAATCAGCCCCAGCATTTT.

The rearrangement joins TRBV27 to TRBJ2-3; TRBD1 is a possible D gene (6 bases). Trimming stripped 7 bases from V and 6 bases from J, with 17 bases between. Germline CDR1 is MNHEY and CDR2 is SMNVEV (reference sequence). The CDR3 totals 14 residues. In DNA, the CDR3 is TGTGCCAGCACCCAGACAGGTGGCGATGATACGCAGTATTTT. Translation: CASTQTGGDDTQYF.

DNA of the CDR3: TGTGCCAGCAGCTTGGAGGGGACTAGCGGGACCGCAGATACGCAGTATTTT. It specifies CASSLEGTSGTADTQYF. The chain uses TRBV5-8 and TRBJ2-3, with 13 bases that match TRBD2. The germline V gene has CDR1 SGHTS and CDR2 YDEGEE. The CDR3 has 17 residues. V lost 0 bases and J lost 4; bases outside the gene matches: 5.

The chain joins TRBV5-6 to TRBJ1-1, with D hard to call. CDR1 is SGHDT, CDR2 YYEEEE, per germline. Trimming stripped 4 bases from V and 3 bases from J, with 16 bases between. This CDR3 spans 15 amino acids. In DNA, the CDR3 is TGTGCCAGCAGCACTTCCGGGCAGTTCTACACTGAAGCTTTCTTT. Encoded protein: CASSTSGQFYTEAFF.

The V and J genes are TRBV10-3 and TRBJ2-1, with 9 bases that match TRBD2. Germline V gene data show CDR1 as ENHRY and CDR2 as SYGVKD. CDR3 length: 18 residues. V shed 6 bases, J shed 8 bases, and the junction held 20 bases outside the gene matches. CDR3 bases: TGTGCCATCAGACACTCGGAGGCTAGCGGGACTAAGGAGGATGAGCAGTTCTTC. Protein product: CAIRHSEASGTKEDEQFF.

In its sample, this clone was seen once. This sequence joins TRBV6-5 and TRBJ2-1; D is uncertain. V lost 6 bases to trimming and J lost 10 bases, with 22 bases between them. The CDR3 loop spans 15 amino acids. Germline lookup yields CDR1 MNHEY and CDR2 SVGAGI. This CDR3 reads CASSSLIPPNWEQFF. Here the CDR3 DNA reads TGTGCCAGCAGCAGTTTGATCCCCCCGAATTGGGAGCAGTTCTTC.

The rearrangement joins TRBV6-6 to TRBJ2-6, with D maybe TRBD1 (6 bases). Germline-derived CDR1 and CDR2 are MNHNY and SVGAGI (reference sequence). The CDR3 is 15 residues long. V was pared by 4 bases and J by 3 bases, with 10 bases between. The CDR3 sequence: CASSWGRGGANVLTF. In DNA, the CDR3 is TGTGCCAGCAGTTGGGGCAGGGGTGGGGCCAACGTCCTGACTTTC.